One sample yielded the 26 T cell receptor beta chains listed below, sequenced in a study of human T cells and chemical hapten exposure. TCRdb called the RACE reads again in MiXCR, with one record for every CDR3 protein. The profile shows around 57,000 distinct CDR3 sequences, roughly 9.6% of them singletons. Time point indicated: patch test 1, 2 weeks after DPC sensitization. The treatment denotes: therapeutic diphenylcyclopropenone sensitization with weekly scalp DPC. It was unfractionated whole blood from which total RNA was extracted. The sample consisted of whole blood, taken in connection with sensitization to the hapten diphenylcyclopropenone (DPC). These TCRs come from a woman aged 40 to 50 with alopecia areata. Some clones in this sample may be carry-over from other donors' samples.

This clonotype was found many times. The chain uses TRBV18 and TRBJ1-2; 7 bases are shared with TRBD1. The V gene end was trimmed by 3 bases and the J gene end by 2 bases; junction bases not matched to a gene: 3. The CDR3 has 14 amino acids. Germline CDR1 KGHSH, CDR2 LQKENI. DNA of the CDR3: TGTGCCAGCTCACCCGGACAGGCAAACTATGGCTACACCTTC. It is translated as CASSPGQANYGYTF.

This clonotype was counted at least ten times. The V and J genes are TRBV7-6 and TRBJ2-7; D is ambiguous. CDR3 size: 13 residues. The V and J ends lost 7 bases and 4 bases respectively, with 14 bases between them. The germline gives CDR1 SGHVS, CDR2 FNYEAQ. In DNA, the CDR3 is TGTGCCAGCAAACGGGCCGGAGTTTACGAGCAGTACTTC. It specifies CASKRAGVYEQYF.

This clonotype was detected only a few times. The chain uses TRBV29-1 and TRBJ1-1; D perhaps matches TRBD1 (6 bases). Trimming took off 7 bases at V and 0 bases at J, with 9 bases between the two ends. This CDR3 spans 12 amino acids. Germline loops: CDR1 SQVTM, CDR2 ANQGSEA. CDR3: CSAQGLNTEAFF. In DNA, the CDR3 is TGCAGCGCTCAGGGGTTGAACACTGAAGCTTTCTTT. The variable domain in full, completed from reference TRBV29-1 and TRBJ1-1, reads SAVISQKPSRDICQRGTSLTIQCQVDSQVTMMFWYRQQPGQSLTLIATANQGSEATYESGFVIDKFPISRPNLTFSTLTVSNMSPEDSSIYLCSAQGLNTEAFFGQGTRLTVV.

This chain uses TRBV5-5 with TRBJ1-4; D not certain. The germline V and J ends were trimmed by 1 base and 2 bases, with 15 bases remaining between them. The CDR3 length is 17 residues. In germline, CDR1 is SGHKS, CDR2 YYEKEE (reference sequence). DNA for the CDR3: TGTGCCAGCAGCTTGAGCGGTCTAGGAGGGACTAATGAAAAACTGTTTTTT. The encoded protein is CASSLSGLGGTNEKLFF.

This clonotype has at least ten counts. V and J are TRBV19 and TRBJ1-4; 7 positions match TRBD1. The CDR3 is 15 amino acids. The germline CDR1 and CDR2 sequences are LNHDA and SQIVND (reference sequence). V was pared by 6 bases and J by 8 bases, with 12 bases of the junction left unmatched. The CDR3 spells CASRTLGTETEKLFF. The DNA of the CDR3 is TGTGCCAGTAGGACCCTCGGGACAGAAACGGAAAAACTGTTTTTT.

Many counts were recorded for this clonotype. The chain recombines TRBV18 with TRBJ2-2, with D hard to call. CDR1 is KGHSH and CDR2 is LQKENI in the germline V gene. The CDR3 has 16 amino acids. The V end lost 2 bases, the J end lost 0 bases, and 10 bases lay between the germline ends. The CDR3 loop reads CASSPNSLPNTGELFF. DNA of the CDR3: TGTGCCAGCTCACCAAACAGCCTTCCGAACACCGGGGAGCTGTTTTTT.

This rearrangement joins TRBV6-6 to TRBJ2-3, with 8 bases that match TRBD2. The CDR3 is made up of 14 amino acids. After removal of 8 bases from V and 0 bases from J, the junction contained 4 bases not matched to a gene. Germline CDR1 reads MNHNY; CDR2 reads SVGAGI (reference sequence). The CDR3 here is CASFERESTDTQYF. The CDR3 nucleotides read TGTGCCAGCTTCGAGCGGGAGAGCACAGATACGCAGTATTTT.

A remark on this clonotype: A much more abundant neighbour one base away suggests this may be a read error. The gene calls are TRBV18 and TRBJ1-2, with 10 bases lining up with TRBD1. Germline V gene data show CDR1 as KGHSH and CDR2 as LQKENI. The CDR3 runs 14 residues. The CDR3 protein is CTSSPPGQGYGYTF. The CDR3 DNA sequence: TGTACCAGCTCACCCCCGGGACAGGGGTACGGCTACACCTTC.

In this sample, this clonotype turned up a few times. The V call is TRBV2, the J call TRBJ2-3; 10 nucleotides match TRBD2. CDR1 is SNHLY, CDR2 FYNNEI, per germline. The CDR3 contains 17 residues. V lost 7 bases to trimming and J lost 3 bases; unmatched junction nucleotides: 13. CDR3 sequence reads: CASNLAGGHSRTDTQYF. CDR3 in DNA: TGTGCCAGCAATTTAGCGGGGGGTCATAGTCGGACAGATACGCAGTATTTT. Using reference TRBV2 and TRBJ2-3 for the parts outside the CDR3, the full variable domain is EPEVTQTPSHQVTQMGQEVILRCVPISNHLYFYWYRQILGQKVEFLVSFYNNEISEKSEIFDDQFSVERPDGSNFTLKIRSTKLEDSAMYFCASNLAGGHSRTDTQYFGPGTRLTVL.

The V call is TRBV10-1, the J call TRBJ1-4, with 7 bases aligning to TRBD1. CDR1 is WNHNN, CDR2 SYGVQD, per germline (reference sequence). The CDR3 is 16 residues long. The V and J ends lost 6 bases and 1 base, in that order; junction bases with no gene match: 8. The CDR3: CASRGSDRETNEKLFF. CDR3 DNA: TGCGCCAGCAGAGGATCTGACAGGGAAACTAATGAAAAACTGTTTTTT.

This clonotype was seen at least ten times. This sequence joins TRBV5-1 and TRBJ2-7; tentatively, D is TRBD1 or TRBD2 (5 bases each). The CDR3 spans 14 residues. Germline-derived CDR1 and CDR2 are SGHRS and YFSETQ. V was pared by 3 bases and J by 5 bases, with 15 bases between. In DNA, the CDR3 is TGCGCCAGCAGCTCAACTACCGGGACCCACGAGCAGTACTTC. Its translation is CASSSTTGTHEQYF.

This clonotype has ten or more counts. The V call is TRBV15, the J call TRBJ2-3; D is undetermined. Germline CDR1 LNHNV, CDR2 YYDKDF (reference sequence). V was trimmed by 3 bases and J by 7 bases, leaving 5 bases between them. This CDR3 is 11 amino acids long. The CDR3 region has the DNA TGTGCCACCAGCAGGAGTCATACGCAGTATTTT. Translation: CATSRSHTQYF.

This clonotype was counted ten times or more. The chain links TRBV6-2 or TRBV6-3 to TRBJ2-3, with 10 positions matching TRBD2. With 4 bases clipped from V and 6 bases from J, the junction kept 10 bases outside the gene matches. There are 16 residues in the CDR3. Per germline, CDR1 MNHEY and CDR2 SVGEGT. The CDR3 loop reads CASSSLGLAEGDTQYF. As DNA, the CDR3 is TGTGCCAGCAGTTCTCTTGGACTAGCGGAGGGGGATACGCAGTATTTT.

This clonotype was recorded a few times. J is TRBJ2-1 and V is TRBV5-5; D possibly corresponds to TRBD2 (6 bases). The CDR3 contains 15 residues. Germline-derived CDR1 and CDR2 are SGHKS and YYEKEE (reference sequence). V was clipped by 3 bases and J by 0 bases, with 10 bases between them. CDR3 in amino acids: CASSWDWPSYNEQFF. Here the CDR3 DNA reads TGTGCCAGCAGCTGGGACTGGCCCTCCTACAATGAGCAGTTCTTC. Combining the CDR3 with reference TRBV5-5 and TRBJ2-1 gives the whole variable domain DAGVTQSPTHLIKTRGQQVTLRCSPISGHKSVSWYQQVLGQGPQFIFQYYEKEERGRGNFPDRFSARQFPNYSSELNVNALLLGDSALYLCASSWDWPSYNEQFFGPGTRLTVL.

This clonotype was observed at least ten times. The chain couples TRBV7-2 to TRBJ2-1; a weak D match, TRBD2 (6 bases). The CDR3 is 14 amino acids. Trimming shortened V by 5 bases and J by 7 bases, and 15 bases separated the two germline ends. Germline assignment: CDR1 SGHTA and CDR2 FQGNSA. The CDR3 region has the DNA TGTGCCAGCAGCCCCATGGGGGACTCGAATGAGCAGTTCTTC. Protein sequence: CASSPMGDSNEQFF.

This clonotype was observed many times. The CDR3 nucleotides are TGCAGTGCGGCTACGGCGGACACCTACAATGAGCAGTTCTTC. Translated: CSAATADTYNEQFF. The chain joins TRBV20-1 to TRBJ2-1, with TRBD1 as a possible D gene (5 bases). The V gene lost 6 bases and the J gene lost 2 bases, with 14 bases spanning the gap. In germline, CDR1 is DFQATT, CDR2 SNEGSKA (reference sequence). The CDR3 runs to 14 residues.

This clonotype came up many times. The rearrangement joins TRBV29-1 to TRBJ2-1; D is unclear. With 2 bases removed from V and 12 bases from J, the gap between germline ends came to 23 bases. There are 15 residues in the CDR3. Germline loops: CDR1 SQVTM, CDR2 ANQGSEA. The CDR3 DNA is TGCAGCGTTGAAACCCAGCTTTCCCCTAGGAAGTCGCAGTTCTTC. It yields the protein CSVETQLSPRKSQFF.

This clonotype was seen at least ten times. The chain uses TRBV30 and TRBJ2-1; tentatively, D is TRBD1 or TRBD2 (5 bases each). The CDR3 contains 12 residues. Germline loops: CDR1 GTSNPN, CDR2 SVGIG (reference sequence). Between the trimmed V and J ends, which lost 5 bases and 6 bases, there was a span of 11 bases. CDR3 coding DNA: TGTGCCTGGGACGGGGCCTTCAATGAGCAGTTCTTC. As protein: CAWDGAFNEQFF. The full variable domain, completed using reference TRBV30 and TRBJ2-1, is SQTIHQWPATLVQPVGSPLSLECTVEGTSNPNLYWYRQAAGRGLQLLFYSVGIGQISSEVPQNLSASRPQDRQFILSSKKLLLSDSGFYLCAWDGAFNEQFFGPGTRLTVL.

The genes are TRBV10-2 and TRBJ2-5, with D perhaps matching TRBD2 (6 bases). The CDR3 contains 14 residues. The V end was cut by 2 bases, the J end by 5 bases, with 12 bases between. CDR1 and CDR2 from the germline V gene are WSHSY and SAAADI. The DNA for the CDR3 is TGCGCCAGCAGTGAGGTCGGAGGGGTCGAGACCCAGTACTTC. This codes for CASSEVGGVETQYF.

CDR3 region: CASSQGEGNQPQHF. The CDR3 DNA reads TGTGCCAGCAGCCAAGGCGAGGGAAATCAGCCCCAGCATTTT. V usage is TRBV3-1 and J usage is TRBJ1-5, with D uncertain. Germline CDR1 reads LGHDT; CDR2 reads YNNKEL (reference sequence). The CDR3 runs to 14 residues. V dropped 1 base and J dropped 4 bases, with 8 bases sitting between them.

CDR3 residues: CASSLPGHEQFF. The CDR3 DNA is TGTGCCAGCAGTTTACCGGGCCATGAGCAGTTCTTC. The rearrangement joins TRBV12-3 or TRBV12-4 to TRBJ2-1; D is unclear. The CDR3 has 12 residues. The ends were cut back, 2 bases at V and 8 bases at J, with 7 bases in the middle.

The chain couples TRBV20-1 to TRBJ2-1, with 10 bases fitting TRBD2. CDR3 length: 14 residues. Trimming at V came to 4 bases and at J to 3 bases, leaving 3 bases not matched to a gene. Germline V gene sequence: CDR1 DFQATT, CDR2 SNEGSKA (reference sequence). This CDR3 is CSAKAGGRYNEQFF. The CDR3 coding sequence is TGCAGTGCTAAAGCGGGAGGGCGCTACAATGAGCAGTTCTTC.

The table lists this clonotype with many counts. This chain joins TRBV27 and TRBJ2-6; D perhaps matches TRBD2 (5 bases). CDR1 and CDR2 from the germline V gene are MNHEY and SMNVEV (reference sequence). The CDR3 sequence is 16 residues long. V was pared by 5 bases and J by 0 bases, with 11 bases between. This CDR3 reads CASSSGYDSGANVLTF. The CDR3, as DNA: TGTGCCAGCAGTAGCGGTTATGACTCTGGGGCCAACGTCCTGACTTTC. Based on the CDR3 plus reference TRBV27 and TRBJ2-6, the full variable domain is EAQVTQNPRYLITVTGKKLTVTCSQNMNHEYMSWYRQDPGLGLRQIYYSMNVEVTDKGDVPEGYKVSRKEKRNFPLILESPSPNQTSLYFCASSSGYDSGANVLTFGAGSRLTVL.

The V call is TRBV5-5, the J call TRBJ1-5; D possibly corresponds to TRBD1 (6 bases). The CDR3 has 13 amino acids. Germline V lookup: CDR1 SGHKS, CDR2 YYEKEE (reference sequence). Trimming stripped 4 bases from V and 3 bases from J, with 8 bases between. The CDR3 bases are TGTGCCAGCAGCCGGGACACCAATCAGCCCCAGCATTTT. The encoded protein is CASSRDTNQPQHF.

This clonotype was counted many times. This chain joins TRBV7-2 and TRBJ2-7; D gene unclear. In germline, CDR1 is SGHTA, CDR2 FQGNSA. CDR3 length equals 13 residues. The V gene lost 6 bases and the J gene lost 2 bases, with 11 bases spanning the gap. The CDR3: CASRDGGAYEQYF. DNA of the CDR3: TGTGCCAGCAGGGACGGTGGGGCCTACGAGCAGTACTTC.

This chain connects TRBV29-1 to TRBJ1-2; TRBD1 matches 8 bases. J was trimmed by 8 bases and V by 6 bases; bases with no gene match: 8. The CDR3 is 12 residues long. Germline CDR1 and CDR2: SQVTM and ANQGSEA. In DNA form, the CDR3 reads TGCAGCGTGCTTGACAGGGGTGAAGGCTACACCTTC. Its translation: CSVLDRGEGYTF. The variable domain in full, completed from reference TRBV29-1 and TRBJ1-2, reads SAVISQKPSRDICQRGTSLTIQCQVDSQVTMMFWYRQQPGQSLTLIATANQGSEATYESGFVIDKFPISRPNLTFSTLTVSNMSPEDSSIYLCSVLDRGEGYTFGSGTRLTVV.